This T cell receptor beta chain comes out of a study of control samples from healthy donors and cancer patients. TCRdb keeps only in-frame clones here, not all; method: immunoSEQ multiplex PCR. Counted here are around 100,000 clones, approximately 90% occurring once; the ten biggest clones make up approximately 20%. This sequence originates from a man aged 55 to 70 with lung cancer. The specimen was PBMCs.

The CDR3 sequence: CASSPRTGGNYGYTF. The CDR3 DNA reads as TGTGCCAGCAGTCCAAGGACAGGGGGTAACTATGGCTACACCTTC. V usage is TRBV27 and J usage is TRBJ1-2, with 10 nucleotides matching TRBD1. CDR3 length: 15 residues. The junction had 4 bases not matched to a gene; V was cut back by 5 bases and J by 1 base. The V gene's germline CDR1 is MNHEY and CDR2 SMNVEV (reference sequence).